The entry below gives a single TCR beta chain sequence along with its context. This entry comes from a study of blood T cell repertoires in COVID-19. Across the whole study: T cells, B-cell-depleted T cells, or PBMCs supplied cDNA or gDNA.

Repertoires were generated with immunoSEQ multiplex PCR, while TCRdb's copy carries only in-frame clones and drops some. Found here are roughly 72,000 clones, 79% of them singletons; the top ten hold roughly 5%. This CDR3 is 16 amino acids long. V was pared by 1 base and J by 0 bases, with 10 bases between. CDR1 is MNHNS and CDR2 is SASEGT in the germline V gene. The TCR originated in an elderly woman with active or convalescent COVID-19. The genes are TRBV6-1 and TRBJ1-5; weak D call: TRBD1 (5 bases). The specimen sequenced was peripheral blood. CDR3 sequence reads: CASSEVSRASNQPQHF. The CDR3 region has the DNA TGTGCCAGCAGTGAAGTCTCCAGGGCTAGCAATCAGCCCCAGCATTTT.